Listed here are 28 T cell receptor beta chains from one sample, sequenced in a study of cytomegalovirus exposure and HLA in healthy donors (dated by TCRdb to between 2016 and 2019). Library method: the immunoSEQ multiplex PCR assay. A mixture of 60 forward primers for TCR Vbeta segments and 13 reverse primers for TCR Jbeta segments was used in the multiplex PCR. Sourced from immuneACCESS, this table was stored by TCRdb with only in-frame sequences that have V and J called. A share of the clones is absent; for the studies checked, an unresolved V gene accounts for under half, and the remainder has no known explanation. The sample table holds about 130,000 clones, of which roughly 77% were seen once. The top ten clones comprise approximately 0.99% of the sample. The specimen was PBMCs. These receptors were obtained from a woman in her 30s in good health and CMV-seronegative.

This clone was counted only a few times. This chain links TRBV19 with TRBJ1-3; D not certain. The CDR3 length is 13 residues. V was trimmed by 3 bases and J by 6 bases, leaving 9 bases between them. The germline CDR1 and CDR2 sequences are LNHDA and SQIVND (reference sequence). The CDR3 protein is CASSIWAANTIYF. The CDR3 bases are TGTGCCAGTAGTATCTGGGCAGCAAACACCATATATTTT.

The J gene is TRBJ1-1, the V gene TRBV30; 7 bases align to TRBD1. This CDR3 is built from 12 residues. Germline CDR1 and CDR2: GTSNPN and SVGIG (reference sequence). J lost 6 bases, V lost 2 bases, and 3 bases had no gene match. CDR3 region: CAWSQGGPEAFF. Written as DNA, the CDR3 is TGTGCCTGGAGTCAGGGGGGACCTGAAGCTTTCTTT.

This clone was found once. V usage is TRBV4-1 and J usage is TRBJ2-7; 11 bases match TRBD2. V gave up 2 bases and J gave up 5 bases; unmatched junction bases: 17. Germline CDR1 is MGHRA and CDR2 is YSYEKL. The CDR3 loop spans 19 amino acids. CDR3 sequence: CASSQFISVLAGGPHEQYF. The CDR3 bases are TGCGCCAGCAGCCAATTCATTTCGGTCCTAGCGGGAGGACCACACGAGCAGTACTTC.

This chain uses TRBV11-3 with TRBJ2-5, with 8 bases matching TRBD2. The CDR3 is 16 amino acids. The germline gives CDR1 SGHNT, CDR2 YENEEA. Trimming removed 5 bases from V and 6 bases from J; junction bases left unmatched: 14. The DNA for the CDR3 is TGTGCCAGCAGCGCCGACAGCCCAAGCGGGGGAAAGACCCAGTACTTC. Amino acids: CASSADSPSGGKTQYF. Using reference TRBV11-3 and TRBJ2-5 for the parts outside the CDR3, the full variable domain is EAGVVQSPRYKIIEKKQPVAFWCNPISGHNTLYWYLQNLGQGPELLIRYENEEAVDDSQLPKDRFSAERLKGVDSTLKIQPAELGDSAVYLCASSADSPSGGKTQYFGPGTRLLVL.

The chain is built from TRBV4-1 and TRBJ2-1; 8 nucleotides match TRBD2. CDR1 MGHRA and CDR2 YSYEKL come from the germline V gene. The CDR3 covers 16 residues. V trimming: 0 bases; J trimming: 5 bases; junction bases outside the gene matches: 6. CDR3 in DNA: TGCGCCAGCAGCCAAGAAGGGCTAGCGGGCAACAATGAGCAGTTCTTC. It encodes CASSQEGLAGNNEQFF.

The V call is TRBV5-1, the J call TRBJ2-3, with D tentatively TRBD2 (7 bases). This CDR3 spans 14 amino acids. Germline CDR1 SGHRS, CDR2 YFSETQ. Trimming stripped 8 bases from V and 0 bases from J, with 13 bases between. CDR3 nucleotides: TGCGCCAGTAAGGGGGGGCCGAGCACAGATACGCAGTATTTT. It is translated as CASKGGPSTDTQYF.

CDR3 coding DNA: TGTGCCAGCAGCCTCGGACTAGCTAATGGAGATACGCAGTATTTT. Protein product: CASSLGLANGDTQYF. The rearrangement joins TRBV5-4 to TRBJ2-3; 8 bases are shared with TRBD2. The ends lost 4 bases at V and 5 bases at J; junction bases unmatched: 9. CDR1 is SGHNT and CDR2 is YYREEE in the germline V gene (reference sequence). CDR3 length: 15 amino acids.

The gene calls are TRBV7-6 and TRBJ2-1, with 7 bases that match TRBD1. The CDR3 is 12 amino acids. The J segment lost 7 bases and the V segment lost 4 bases, leaving 1 base of the junction unmatched. Germline CDR1 SGHVS, CDR2 FNYEAQ. The CDR3 DNA reads TGTGCCAGCAGCTCGACAGGGAATGAGCAGTTCTTC. Residues: CASSSTGNEQFF.

The chain links TRBV11-2 to TRBJ1-1; 7 positions agree with TRBD1. CDR1 is SGHAT and CDR2 is FQNNGV in the germline V gene. The V and J ends lost 0 bases and 3 bases, in that order; junction bases with no gene match: 4. The CDR3 covers 15 residues. CDR3 coding DNA: TGTGCCAGCAGCTTAGACTCAGGGGGGTACACTGAAGCTTTCTTT. Protein product: CASSLDSGGYTEAFF.

V and J are TRBV6-5 and TRBJ1-6, with a tentative D call TRBD1 (6 bases). CDR3 size: 15 residues. CDR1 and CDR2 (germline): MNHEY, SVGAGI. V dropped 4 bases and J dropped 12 bases, with 19 bases sitting between them. CDR3 DNA: TGTGCCAGCAGTTTCGCCCTGGACAGCATCGTACCCCTCCACTTT. This codes for CASSFALDSIVPLHF.

The chain joins TRBV11-2 to TRBJ1-4; TRBD1 agrees at 8 bases. This CDR3 is built from 15 residues. The V gene's germline CDR1 is SGHAT and CDR2 FQNNGV. The junction had 9 bases not matched to a gene; V was cut back by 5 bases and J by 7 bases. CDR3 sequence: CASSPYGQGREKLFF. The CDR3 DNA reads as TGTGCCAGCAGCCCCTATGGACAGGGCCGTGAAAAACTGTTTTTT.

This chain links TRBV7-9 with TRBJ2-2, with D possibly matching TRBD1 (6 bases). Germline assignment: CDR1 SEHNR and CDR2 FQNEAQ (reference sequence). The CDR3 sequence is 15 residues long. V was pared by 3 bases and J by 4 bases, with 12 bases between. The CDR3, as DNA: TGTGCCAGCAGCTTCTCGACAGGAAGCACCGGGGAGCTGTTTTTT. This translates into CASSFSTGSTGELFF.

The chain recombines TRBV30 with TRBJ1-2; tentatively, D is TRBD1 (6 bases). CDR1 is GTSNPN, CDR2 SVGIG, per germline (reference sequence). This CDR3 is 14 amino acids long. V shed 7 bases and J shed 1 base, with 16 bases lying between them. In DNA form, the CDR3 reads TGTGCCTCATCGGGACACCTTTTTAACTATGGCTACACCTTC. Amino acid sequence: CASSGHLFNYGYTF.

The rearrangement uses TRBV15 and TRBJ2-1; 11 positions agree with TRBD2. CDR1 and CDR2 from the germline V gene are LNHNV and YYDKDF (reference sequence). The CDR3 extends over 17 amino acids. The junction had 9 bases not matched to a gene; V was cut back by 1 base and J by 7 bases. The CDR3 protein is CATSRGGSGGAGNEQFF. The CDR3 nucleotides read TGTGCCACCAGCAGAGGGGGTAGCGGGGGGGCCGGGAATGAGCAGTTCTTC.

The chain is built from TRBV18 and TRBJ1-1, with 7 bases aligning to TRBD1. This CDR3 comprises 13 residues. V lost 8 bases, J lost 3 bases, and 6 bases stayed unmatched. Germline loops: CDR1 KGHSH, CDR2 LQKENI. DNA of the CDR3: TGTGCCAGCAGAGGACAGGAGGACACTGAAGCTTTCTTT. Its translation: CASRGQEDTEAFF.

This chain connects TRBV7-9 to TRBJ2-5, with 8 bases lining up with TRBD2. The trim removed 4 bases at V and 0 bases at J, leaving 1 base unmatched. Germline lookup yields CDR1 SEHNR and CDR2 FQNEAQ (reference sequence). The CDR3 length is 14 residues. The CDR3 spells CASSSGGNQETQYF. In DNA form, the CDR3 reads TGTGCCAGCAGCTCGGGAGGGAACCAAGAGACCCAGTACTTC.

V gene TRBV11-3 combines with J gene TRBJ2-7; 8 bases fit TRBD2. Trimming removed 4 bases from V and 3 bases from J; junction bases left unmatched: 2. CDR1 is SGHNT, CDR2 YENEEA, per germline. CDR3 length: 13 amino acids. Written as DNA, the CDR3 is TGTGCCAGCAGCTACAGCGGGGGCTACGAGCAGTACTTC. Amino acid sequence: CASSYSGGYEQYF.

V and J are TRBV4-1 and TRBJ2-3; D gene ambiguous. The CDR3 spans 12 residues. V was trimmed by 7 bases and J by 0 bases, leaving 5 bases between them. The germline V gene has CDR1 MGHRA and CDR2 YSYEKL. This CDR3 reads CASTSSTDTQYF. The DNA of the CDR3 is TGCGCCAGCACCTCTAGCACAGATACGCAGTATTTT.

V usage is TRBV7-2 and J usage is TRBJ1-1; D is perhaps TRBD1 (6 bases). Between the trimmed V and J ends, which lost 5 bases and 4 bases, there was a span of 11 bases. CDR1 is SGHTA, CDR2 FQGNSA, per germline. The CDR3 sequence is 13 residues long. The CDR3 region is CASSRRGGTEAFF. Written as DNA, the CDR3 is TGTGCCAGCAGCCGGAGGGGGGGCACTGAAGCTTTCTTT.

This sequence joins TRBV29-1 and TRBJ1-5; TRBD1 matches 9 bases. This CDR3 contains 14 residues. CDR1 and CDR2 (germline): SQVTM, ANQGSEA. J was trimmed by 0 bases and V by 7 bases; bases with no gene match: 4. Here the CDR3 reads CSARTGDSNQPQHF. The DNA of the CDR3 is TGCAGCGCCCGGACAGGGGATAGCAATCAGCCCCAGCATTTT.

J is TRBJ2-2 and V is TRBV2; TRBD2 might be the D (6 bases). Germline CDR1 reads SNHLY; CDR2 reads FYNNEI. The CDR3 runs 15 residues. Trimming removed 5 bases from V and 6 bases from J, with 16 bases in between. CDR3 amino acids: CASSLATSLAGELFF. As DNA, the CDR3 is TGTGCCAGCAGTCTCGCGACTAGTCTTGCCGGGGAGCTGTTTTTT.

A few counts support this clone. This sequence joins TRBV6-1 and TRBJ2-7, with D maybe TRBD1 (7 bases). CDR3 size: 13 residues. Germline V gene data show CDR1 as MNHNS and CDR2 as SASEGT. Trimming took off 1 base at V and 6 bases at J, with 10 bases between the two ends. In DNA, the CDR3 is TGTGCCAGCAGTGAAGGACAGGGAGGCGAGCAGTACTTC. It translates to CASSEGQGGEQYF.

The chain couples TRBV18 to TRBJ1-5, with 10 bases lining up with TRBD1. The CDR3 loop spans 18 amino acids. CDR1 KGHSH and CDR2 LQKENI come from the germline V gene. J was trimmed by 3 bases and V by 2 bases; bases with no gene match: 10. This CDR3 is CASSPSWGGQGNNQPQHF. The DNA of the CDR3 is TGTGCCAGCTCACCATCGTGGGGGGGACAGGGGAACAATCAGCCCCAGCATTTT.

The V gene is TRBV4-2, the J gene TRBJ2-7; 9 positions match TRBD2. The germline gives CDR1 LGHNA, CDR2 YNFKEQ. J gave up 5 bases and V 2 bases, and 10 bases lay outside the gene matches. The CDR3 is 16 amino acids. The CDR3 is CASSQPTGTSYDEQYF. The CDR3 nucleotides are TGTGCCAGCAGCCAACCTACCGGGACTAGCTACGACGAGCAGTACTTC.

V gene TRBV13 combines with J gene TRBJ1-2; the match to TRBD1 covers 7 bases. The CDR3 contains 14 residues. V shed 0 bases, J shed 2 bases, and the junction held 0 bases outside the gene matches. Germline loops: CDR1 PRHDT, CDR2 FYEKMQ (reference sequence). CDR3 bases: TGTGCCAGCAGCTTAGGGGACAGGAACTATGGCTACACCTTC. Translation gives CASSLGDRNYGYTF.

The chain links TRBV21-1 to TRBJ2-7; the D call of TRBD2 is as the table states it, not checked on the DNA. TRBV21-1 is a listed pseudogene. CDR3 length: 14 amino acids. This chain's CDR3 is CASSKDGGSYEQYF. The CDR3 DNA reads TGTGCCAGCAGCAAAGACGGGGGATCTTACGAGCAGTACTTC.

This clone has only one observation. V gene TRBV15 combines with J gene TRBJ2-7, with TRBD1 matching over 12 bases. The CDR3 extends over 15 amino acids. Germline CDR1 reads LNHNV; CDR2 reads YYDKDF (reference sequence). The ends lost 3 bases at V and 3 bases at J; junction bases unmatched: 3. The CDR3 DNA reads TGTGCCACCAGCAGGGGGACAGGGGGCTTCTACGAGCAGTACTTC. It is translated as CATSRGTGGFYEQYF.

The rearrangement joins TRBV7-2 to TRBJ2-5, with D possibly matching TRBD2 (5 bases). Germline V lookup: CDR1 SGHTA, CDR2 FQGNSA. The CDR3 runs to 15 residues. The V gene lost 5 bases and the J gene lost 2 bases, with 15 bases spanning the gap. The chain's CDR3 is CASSPFAGQQETQYF. The DNA of the CDR3 is TGTGCCAGCAGCCCCTTTGCGGGCCAACAAGAGACCCAGTACTTC.